This T cell receptor (beta chain) derives from a study of response to subunit inactivated influenza vaccine. There are a few counts of this clonotype. V lost 5 bases and J lost 1; bases outside the gene matches: 1. This CDR3 contains 13 residues. Germline CDR1 is LGHNT and CDR2 is FRNRAP. TCRdb reprocessed the RT-PCR reads via MiXCR and lists one record per CDR3 protein. The sample contains 490,000 or so distinct CDR3 sequences, approximately 7.7% of which appear only once. The specimen comprised PBMCs from blood, sampled less than 30 months after vaccination. The clonotype originates from a man between 50 and 69 years old who received an inactivated influenza vaccine. V gene TRBV12-5 combines with J gene TRBJ1-1; 7 bases align to TRBD1. As DNA, the CDR3 is TGTGCTAGTGGTCGACAGGGGAACACTGAAGCTTTCTTT. It codes for CASGRQGNTEAFF.